This paragraph covers one TCR beta chain sequence. The clone's antigen remains unknown. Base quality data are lacking; no much larger clone is found one base away. Taken from the germline V gene, the CDR1 and CDR2 loops are SGHAT and FQNNGV. The CDR3 has 15 amino acids, counting the end cysteine and phenylalanine. Kept here is only the CDR3 DNA, which spans 45 bases and is read in frame from base 1. The germline V end is reduced by 5 bases and the J end by 7 bases; junction bases left unmatched: 10. The sample is drawn from a study of CD39 and CD103 CD8 tumor-infiltrating T cells (dated by TCRdb to between 2017 and 2018). Regarding the research as a whole: Repertoire comparisons were shown for an HPV-positive HNSCC, an HPV-negative HNSCC, an ovarian cancer and a melanoma patient. Repertoires of CD8 TIL subsets defined by CD103 and CD39 were compared with peripheral memory CD8 T cells by TCRbeta CDR3 deep sequencing.

Beyond this particular receptor, the publication reports: Clonotypes from DP TILs were seldom detected in blood or uninvolved lymph node, while clonotypes from DN TILs overlapped to a large extent with peripheral memory CD8 repertoires. Compared with DN and SP CD8 TILs and with blood memory CD8 T cells, DP CD8 TILs appeared more oligoclonal, with the top 30 clonotypes covering about 50-86%.

For each subset, genomic DNA was extracted from around 10,000 to 100,000 sorted cells using the DNeasy Blood and Tissue Kit. The TCRbeta V-J or V-D-J regions were sequenced and mapped through the immunoSEQ service, and coverage above 10x per sample was achieved. As for the authors' bioinformatics: Analysis was restricted to productive rearrangements exported from the immunoSEQ Analyzer platform, and clonality was assessed using the 500 most abundant clones. To quantify how much repertoires overlapped between populations, both the Morisita-Horn similarity index and the Jaccard index were used. Morisita-Horn similarity between CD8 T-cell subset TCR repertoires was measured in about 6 cancer patients. TCRdb mirrors the immuneACCESS table, restricted to in-frame sequences. Some clones are absent from its copies; in checked studies, under half trace to an unresolved V gene, and the reason for the others is unknown. That table gives V, J and clone size, and the DNA gave D and trimming. Within this sample are 3,000 to 4,000 clones, with roughly 69% of them counted one time only. The ten biggest clones cover approximately 24% of the sample.

Patients were not receiving therapy at sample collection, though earlier treatments ranged from chemotherapy, radiotherapy, surgery and immunotherapy to none. After thawing, cells were enriched for T lymphocytes using a negative-selection kit, with EpCAM beads added for tumor-infiltrating lymphocytes. For the CD8 TIL subsets, CD3+CD4-CD8+CD45RA- cells were FACS-sorted and divided into DN, SP and DP based on their expression of CD39 and CD103. Tumor specimens were minced, digested for 1 h with hyaluronidase, collagenase and DNase, filtered, enriched by Ficoll and cryopreserved. Populations were sorted to just over 98% purity on a FACSAria II, and cell pellets were frozen for TCR sequencing without culture.

This receptor was taken from a human donor with head and neck squamous cell carcinoma. Specimen: CD39- CD103- CD8+ T cells sorted from the tumor. This specimen's cell subset or site label, per the study, means: CD103-CD39- double-negative CD45RA- CD8 T cells. The chain employs TRBV11-2 and TRBJ2-1, with TRBD2 matching 8 junction bases. The DNA sequence is given as TGTGCCAGCAGCATATTAGCGGGGAGGAATAATGAGCAGTTCTTC. This translates into CASSILAGRNNEQFF.